These 22 T cell receptor beta chains originate from one sample sequenced in a study of graft-versus-host responses after intestinal transplantation. Sequencing was performed with immunoSEQ multiplex PCR; in TCRdb, only in-frame clones are kept and a portion is missing. The repertoire holds more than 9,000 clones, with 86% as singletons. Graft tissue was processed to release intraepithelial and lamina propria lymphocytes. The sequences come from ileum tissue, collected just over 700 days after intestinal transplantation. The receptors stem from a human patient who received an intestinal transplant, so some T cells may come from the graft donor.

This chain links TRBV29-1 with TRBJ2-1; TRBD1 agrees at 9 bases. CDR3 size: 14 residues. The J segment lost 9 bases and the V segment lost 5 bases, leaving 11 bases of the junction unmatched. Per the germline V gene, CDR1 is SQVTM and CDR2 is ANQGSEA. The DNA of the CDR3 is TGCAGCGTTTCCGGGACAGGGATTTTTGGTGAGCAGTTCTTC. Protein product: CSVSGTGIFGEQFF.

The chain employs TRBV6-9 and TRBJ2-1; D gene ambiguous. Germline CDR1 and CDR2: MNHGY and SVAAGI. V was shortened by 7 bases and J by 1 base, with 14 bases between the two germline ends. This CDR3 is 15 amino acids long. This CDR3 reads CASIPSVSSYNEQFF. CDR3 sequence (DNA): TGTGCCAGCATTCCCAGCGTATCATCCTACAATGAGCAGTTCTTC.

This clone was seen more than once but under ten times. This chain joins TRBV7-9 and TRBJ1-6; the D gene is possibly TRBD1 (5 bases). The V gene's germline CDR1 is SEHNR and CDR2 FQNEAQ (reference sequence). The CDR3 covers 15 residues. The V and J ends lost 1 base and 10 bases respectively, with 14 bases between them. The CDR3 is CASSLGQLMGSPLHF. CDR3 bases: TGTGCCAGCAGCTTAGGACAGCTGATGGGATCACCCCTCCACTTT.

The genes are TRBV10-3 and TRBJ2-7; D not resolved. The CDR3 has 12 amino acids. Germline lookup yields CDR1 ENHRY and CDR2 SYGVKD. With 10 bases removed from V and 0 bases from J, the gap between germline ends came to 10 bases. The CDR3 nucleotides read TGTGCCACCGGCAGGTCCTCCTACGAGCAGTACTTC. This sequence encodes CATGRSSYEQYF.

J is TRBJ2-7 and V is TRBV18; D is undetermined. Trimming stripped 1 base from V and 6 bases from J, with 10 bases between. This CDR3 comprises 13 residues. The germline CDR1 and CDR2 sequences are KGHSH and LQKENI. Here the CDR3 DNA reads TGTGCCAGCTCACCACGTTCGGGTGTCGAGCAGTACTTC. Translated, it gives CASSPRSGVEQYF. Full variable domain (rest looked up from reference TRBV18 and TRBJ2-7): NAGVMQNPRHLVRRRGQEARLRCSPMKGHSHVYWYRQLPEEGLKFMVYLQKENIIDESGMPKERFSAEFPKEGPSILRIQQVVRGDSAAYFCASSPRSGVEQYFGPGTRLTVT.

This clone was recorded once. The chain has TRBV6-1 and TRBJ2-5; a possible D gene is TRBD1 (6 bases). V was clipped by 3 bases and J by 5 bases, with 19 bases between them. This CDR3 is built from 16 residues. Germline V gene data show CDR1 as MNHNS and CDR2 as SASEGT. CDR3 bases: TGTGCCAGCAGTGAGGGGGCCAGTACCGGAAGGGAGACCCAGTACTTC. Its translation is CASSEGASTGRETQYF.

The rearrangement uses TRBV7-3 and TRBJ1-1; D is ambiguous. The CDR3 consists of 14 residues. The germline V and J ends were trimmed by 5 bases and 3 bases, with 13 bases remaining between them. Per the germline V gene, CDR1 is SGHTA and CDR2 is FQGTGA. The chain's CDR3 is CASSPGGLHTEAFF. CDR3 in DNA: TGTGCCAGCAGCCCAGGTGGGTTACACACTGAAGCTTTCTTT.

The genes are TRBV30 and TRBJ2-6; the D gene could be TRBD1 or TRBD2 (5 bases each). The CDR3 spans 15 residues. Germline V gives CDR1 GTSNPN, CDR2 SVGIG (reference sequence). V was trimmed by 3 bases and J by 0 bases, leaving 9 bases between them. CDR3 region: CAWSLGASGANVLTF. The DNA of the CDR3 is TGTGCCTGGAGCCTCGGGGCCTCTGGGGCCAACGTCCTGACTTTC.

This clone occurred a few times. This rearrangement joins TRBV2 to TRBJ1-1; D unresolved. Per germline, CDR1 SNHLY and CDR2 FYNNEI. The CDR3 has 11 residues. The V gene lost 10 bases and the J gene lost 6 bases, with 12 bases spanning the gap. The chain's CDR3 is CATLEAAEAFF. The CDR3 region has the DNA TGTGCCACCTTAGAAGCCGCTGAAGCTTTCTTT.

The genes are TRBV11-2 and TRBJ1-4, with D possibly TRBD1 on 5 matching bases. The CDR3 has 15 residues. V lost 1 base, J lost 6 bases, and 12 bases lay in between. CDR1 is SGHAT, CDR2 FQNNGV, per germline. The CDR3 region is CASSLGWDGDEKLFF. As DNA, the CDR3 is TGTGCCAGCAGCTTAGGTTGGGACGGGGATGAAAAACTGTTTTTT. Variable domain in full (rest from reference TRBV11-2 and TRBJ1-4): EAGVAQSPRYKIIEKRQSVAFWCNPISGHATLYWYQQILGQGPKLLIQFQNNGVVDDSQLPKDRFSAERLKGVDSTLKIQPAKLEDSAVYLCASSLGWDGDEKLFFGSGTQLSVL.

The gene calls are TRBV6-5 and TRBJ2-2, with no clear D. Germline V gives CDR1 MNHEY, CDR2 SVGAGI. There are 16 residues in the CDR3. Trimming left V 0 bases short and J 2 bases short, with 10 bases between. CDR3 protein: CASSYSSLQNTGELFF. DNA of the CDR3: TGTGCCAGCAGTTACTCGAGTTTGCAAAACACCGGGGAGCTGTTTTTT.

The chain has TRBV29-1 and TRBJ2-1, with D perhaps given as TRBD1 or TRBD2 (5 bases each). V was clipped by 0 bases and J by 0 bases, with 12 bases between them. The germline V gene encodes CDR1 SQVTM and CDR2 ANQGSEA. CDR3 length: 16 residues. CDR3 DNA sequence: TGCAGCGTTGAAGATGAGGCAGGGAGCTCCTACAATGAGCAGTTCTTC. Protein product: CSVEDEAGSSYNEQFF.

The chain links TRBV19 to TRBJ2-1; 7 nucleotides align to TRBD2. Looked up from germline, CDR1 is LNHDA and CDR2 is SQIVND (reference sequence). V lost 3 bases and J lost 10; bases outside the gene matches: 9. The CDR3 sequence is 14 residues long. As DNA, the CDR3 is TGTGCCAGTAGTATGATAGCGGGTTTTGAAGAGCAGTTCTTC. This sequence encodes CASSMIAGFEEQFF.

The rearrangement joins TRBV6-1 to TRBJ2-7, with D maybe TRBD2 (6 bases). With 6 bases removed from V and 7 bases from J, the gap between germline ends came to 22 bases. The CDR3 has 15 residues. Germline V lookup: CDR1 MNHNS, CDR2 SASEGT. The CDR3 reads CASRLTDYKYGEQYF. CDR3 bases: TGTGCCAGCAGGCTTACGGACTACAAGTACGGAGAGCAGTACTTC.

The V and J genes are TRBV18 and TRBJ1-4; 10 bases fit TRBD1. Germline V gene lookup returns CDR1 KGHSH and CDR2 LQKENI. The J segment lost 1 base and the V segment lost 2 bases, leaving 1 base of the junction unmatched. This CDR3 has 16 residues. The CDR3: CASSPGTGETNEKLFF. The CDR3 bases are TGTGCCAGCTCACCAGGGACAGGGGAAACTAATGAAAAACTGTTTTTT.

The V and J genes are TRBV9 and TRBJ2-2; D remains ambiguous. Germline CDR1 is SGDLS and CDR2 is YYNGEE. Trimming removed 4 bases from V and 1 base from J, with 8 bases in between. The CDR3 covers 14 residues. CDR3 DNA: TGTGCCAGCAGCTGGAGCGAGAACACCGGGGAGCTGTTTTTT. Protein sequence: CASSWSENTGELFF.

This clone turned up a few times. CDR3 coding DNA: TGTGCCAGCAGTCCTTCCTCTCCCTACGAGCAGTACTTC. Translated, it gives CASSPSSPYEQYF. This chain uses TRBV25-1 with TRBJ2-7; no reliable D call. Germline V gene sequence: CDR1 MGHDK, CDR2 SYGVNS. The CDR3 has 13 residues. V dropped 5 bases and J dropped 2 bases, with 10 bases sitting between them.

Worth noting for this clone: Other DNA sequences in the sample encode the same CDR3. V and J are TRBV6-4 and TRBJ2-3; 11 nucleotides agree with TRBD2. Germline V lookup: CDR1 MRHNA, CDR2 SNTAGT. This CDR3 region has 15 residues. After removal of 8 bases from V and 0 bases from J, the junction contained 4 bases not matched to a gene. CDR3 coding DNA: TGTGCCAGCTCCCGGACTAGCGGGAGCACAGATACGCAGTATTTT. Protein: CASSRTSGSTDTQYF.

The chain has TRBV10-3 and TRBJ2-1, with TRBD2 identical over 8 bases. CDR1 ENHRY and CDR2 SYGVKD come from the germline V gene. The V segment lost 10 bases and the J segment 3 bases; nucleotides outside the gene matches: 8. The CDR3 spans 14 residues. CDR3 loop: CATHTSGDYNEQFF. CDR3 nucleotides: TGTGCCACCCATACTAGCGGCGACTACAATGAGCAGTTCTTC.

Comment on this clone: The sample holds other DNA sequences that translate to the same CDR3. V and J are TRBV7-6 and TRBJ1-1; D is unclear. V was trimmed by 6 bases and J by 8 bases, leaving 10 bases between them. The germline CDR1 and CDR2 sequences are SGHVS and FNYEAQ. The CDR3 is 11 amino acids. DNA for the CDR3: TGTGCCAGCAGTCGGACCTTGGAAGCTTTCTTT. Its protein is CASSRTLEAFF.

The V call is TRBV6-1, the J call TRBJ1-6; the D gene is possibly TRBD1 (5 bases). Germline loops: CDR1 MNHNS, CDR2 SASEGT. This CDR3 is 15 amino acids long. Trimming pared 0 bases from V and 10 bases from J, leaving 13 bases between. The CDR3 loop reads CASSEAGRDRSPLHF. DNA of the CDR3: TGTGCCAGCAGTGAAGCGGGGCGCGACCGCTCACCCCTCCACTTT.

This rearrangement joins TRBV7-2 to TRBJ2-1; tentative D call: TRBD2 (6 bases). Germline loops: CDR1 SGHTA, CDR2 FQGNSA. V lost 2 bases, J lost 5 bases, and 13 bases lay in between. The CDR3 length is 15 residues. CDR3 DNA: TGTGCCAGCAGCTTATACAGGACTACCGACAATGAGCAGTTCTTC. The encoded protein is CASSLYRTTDNEQFF. Together with reference TRBV7-2 and TRBJ2-1, the CDR3 gives the full variable domain: GAGVSQSPSNKVTEKGKDVELRCDPISGHTALYWYRQSLGQGLEFLIYFQGNSAPDKSGLPSDRFSAERTGGSVSTLTIQRTQQEDSAVYLCASSLYRTTDNEQFFGPGTRLTVL.